The clone carrying this TCR beta chain was counted ten times or more. This specimen comes from a study of blood T cells in healthy people across ages. Trimming pared 3 bases from V and 0 bases from J, leaving 12 bases between. The CDR3 is 15 amino acids. The authors ran a second PCR of 7 to 11 cycles using a sample-barcoded 5' primer and a J-beta primer mix. Template switching added a 12-random-nucleotide identifier to every cDNA molecule. CDR3-containing paired-end reads numbering at least 2.5 million came from each sample. TCRdb independently ran MiXCR on the 5' RACE reads; one entry per CDR3 protein. There are about 680,000 distinct CDR3 sequences in the sample; 49% occur only once, and roughly 30% lies in the top ten.

This sequence was found in a woman aged 60-70 years in good health. This chain connects TRBV12-3 or TRBV12-4 to TRBJ2-7, with D possibly matching TRBD1 (5 bases). The sample comprised blood. The CDR3 loop is CASSFPGLSSYEQYF. As DNA, the CDR3 is TGTGCCAGCAGTTTCCCAGGGCTCAGCTCCTACGAGCAGTACTTC.